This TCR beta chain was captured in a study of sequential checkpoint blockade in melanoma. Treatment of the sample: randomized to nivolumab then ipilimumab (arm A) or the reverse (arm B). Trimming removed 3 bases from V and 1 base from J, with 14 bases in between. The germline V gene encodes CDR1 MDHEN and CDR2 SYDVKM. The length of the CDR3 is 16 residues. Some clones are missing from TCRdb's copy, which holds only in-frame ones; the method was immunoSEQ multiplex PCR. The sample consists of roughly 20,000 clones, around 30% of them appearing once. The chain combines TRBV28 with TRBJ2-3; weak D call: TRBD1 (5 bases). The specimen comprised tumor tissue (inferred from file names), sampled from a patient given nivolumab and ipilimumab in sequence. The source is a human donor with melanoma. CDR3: CASSFEKGRGTDTQYF. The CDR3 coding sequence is TGTGCCAGCAGTTTCGAAAAGGGGCGCGGCACAGATACGCAGTATTTT.